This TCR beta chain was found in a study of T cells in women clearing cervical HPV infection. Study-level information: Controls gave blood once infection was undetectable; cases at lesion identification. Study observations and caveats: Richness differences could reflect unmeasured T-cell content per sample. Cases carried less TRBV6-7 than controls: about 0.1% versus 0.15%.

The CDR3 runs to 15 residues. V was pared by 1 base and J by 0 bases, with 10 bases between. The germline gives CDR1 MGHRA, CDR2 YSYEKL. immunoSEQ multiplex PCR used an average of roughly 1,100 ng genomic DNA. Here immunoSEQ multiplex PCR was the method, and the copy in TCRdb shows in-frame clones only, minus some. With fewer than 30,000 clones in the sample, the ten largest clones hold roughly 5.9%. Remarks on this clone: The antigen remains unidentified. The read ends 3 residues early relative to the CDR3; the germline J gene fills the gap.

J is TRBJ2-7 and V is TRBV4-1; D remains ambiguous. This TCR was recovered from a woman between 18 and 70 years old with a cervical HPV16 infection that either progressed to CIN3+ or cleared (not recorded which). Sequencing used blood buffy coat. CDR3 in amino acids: CASSQVWQSSYEQYF. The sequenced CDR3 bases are TGCGCCAGCAGCCAAGTTTGGCAGAGCTCCTACGAG.